The rows below give T cell receptor beta chains drawn from one sample of a study of T cell responses to AZD1222 COVID-19 vaccine. Here immunoSEQ multiplex PCR was the method, and the copy in TCRdb shows in-frame clones only, minus some. The sample contains around 130,000 clones, 88% of which appear only once. The input for sequencing was peripheral blood, taken on day 0 of AZD1222 vaccination. The receptors stem from an adult in good health. Both conserved end residues are trimmed from each CDR3. The size field is filled for only some rows; it gives once, few, many or a size class.

.	TRBV3-1/TRBV3-2	ASSISHI
.	TRBV4-3	ASSQWGTENTEAF
once	TRBV4-3	ASSLGQFMNTEAF
.	TRBV7-5	VRSLASPLVEIYNEQF
.	TRBV6-2/TRBV6-3	ASNPGQGGAGELF
.	TRBV15	ATSREPSGSHTGELF
.	TRBV30	AWSVGQGGGEKLF
.	TRBV9	ASSVEGRSTEAF
.	TRBV20-1	SASRLAENTGELF
.	TRBV15	ATSAGRSGANVLT
.	TRBV2	ASLPRTSGYNEQF
.	TRBV7-8	ASSLKGLDFANTGELF
.	TRBV19	ASSPGTGAGNTIY
.	TRBV6-6	ASRSSENIQY
.	TRBV5-1	ASSQLPQEVNGYT
.	TRBV7-6	ASSHLGLGVDTEAF
.	TRBV2	ASRLETRDTEAF
.	TRBV28	ASHAGQTNTIY
.	TRBV29-1	SVVPGNTEAF
.	TRBV9	ASSVEDANTEAF
.	TRBV28	ASSLPGQGAREQF
many	TRBV9	ASSVQGSFTDTQY
.	TRBV5-1	ASSFPRGFSYNEQF
.	TRBV9	AAARSGNTIY
.	TRBV12-3/TRBV12-4	ASSLRGETQY
.	TRBV5-1	ASSPWTDEFSYEQY
once	TRBV7-2	ASSSGQAGYEQY
.	TRBV7-6	ASSWVQTADTGELF
.	TRBV7-2	ASTRTSSSYEQY
.	TRBV14	ASSPLTGSTPLH
.	TRBV30	AWSDYNYEQY
.	TRBV7-2	ASSFGQVNTIY
once	TRBV6-1	ASSEFGPQSSYNEQF
medium-sized	TRBV25-1	ASGRLAGGTSYEQY
.	TRBV5-1	ASSLGLGGDQGYT
.	TRBV4-3	ASSQIQGGEQF
once	TRBV5-1	ASSLAVSGANVLT
.	TRBV10-2	ASSEDTAGRADTQY
many	TRBV29-1	SVGTAPNSPLH
once	TRBV11-1	ASSQEGGKLF
.	TRBV19	ASSYLGGWETQY
once	TRBV5-1	ASSLGQVGLAGGSEQY
.	TRBV29-1	SVPAGAGSGRANEQF
.	TRBV2	ASSLLGRPLSGNTIY
.	TRBV6-6	ASSYPGGHKGEAF
.	TRBV24-1	ATSDHGGTDTQY
once	TRBV30	AWSPWTGSPYEQY
.	TRBV18	ASSPSLGGNNEQF
.	TRBV12-3/TRBV12-4	ASTPGGRNEQY
.	TRBV6-5	ASSLGTGGSYEQY
.	TRBV27	ASPPGQGAACVSYEQY
.	TRBV15	ATSREPGARATEAF